This T cell receptor beta chain came from a study of memory B cells and T cells in multiple sclerosis. Points on this clone: Its target is unknown.

CDR1 LGHNA and CDR2 YSLEER come from the germline V gene. CDR3 size: 17 residues. With 4 bases removed from V and 1 base from J, the gap between germline ends came to 19 bases. Produced via immunoSEQ multiplex PCR; TCRdb's table is partial and in-frame only. Among 35,000 to 55,000 clones listed, roughly four fifths were seen once. After stimulus-free culture, autoproliferating CFSE-dim and non-proliferating CFSE-high T cells were sequenced separately. Replicate wells were pooled after approximately seven days of stimulus-free culture of approximately 5x10^7 CFSE-labeled PBMCs. The study, taken as a whole, reports: Normalization was needed because clone-set size differences affected shared clonotype counts.

The sequencing input was PBMCs from blood kept in culture. The receptor was derived from a human donor with multiple sclerosis. V is TRBV4-3 and J is TRBJ1-1; no reliable D call. For the CDR3, the DNA is TGCGCCAGCAGCCCCGTCTTGTCCGGACGGCCGAACACTGAAGCTTTCTTT. It is translated as CASSPVLSGRPNTEAFF.